Described below is a single T cell receptor (beta chain) sequence and its context. In the original analysis: Quantification of nucleated cells was approximated via reference gene primer amplification. Here immunoSEQ multiplex PCR was the method, and the copy in TCRdb shows in-frame clones only, minus some. V, J and clone size reflect that table, while D and trimming were determined from the DNA. This sample yields 450,000 to 500,000 clones, of which 75% to 90% are seen a single time; 0.7% belongs to the top ten. From germline, CDR1 is LNHDA and CDR2 SQIVND (reference sequence). The CDR3 is made up of 14 amino acids. V lost 5 bases to trimming and J lost 2 bases, with 13 bases between them. This record belongs to a study of blood T cell repertoires in COVID-19. The study recruited people aged roughly 18 to 100 years across roughly 25 US areas.

Source material: PBMCs or T cells enriched from blood (not recorded which). The receptor was derived from a woman under 30 who had recovered from COVID-19. This chain connects TRBV19 to TRBJ2-7; TRBD1 is a possible D gene (6 bases). The CDR3 sequence is CASSSGVGTYEQYF. The CDR3 bases are TGTGCCAGTAGTTCAGGGGTTGGGACCTACGAGCAGTACTTC. The variable domain in full, completed from reference TRBV19 and TRBJ2-7, reads DGGITQSPKYLFRKEGQNVTLSCEQNLNHDAMYWYRQDPGQGLRLIYYSQIVNDFQKGDIAEGYSVSREKKESFPLTVTSAQKNPTAFYLCASSSGVGTYEQYFGPGTRLTVT.